This TCR beta chain appears in the sequencing data of a study of post-analysis software for immune sequencing data. About the research overall: The study covered relapsing-remitting, secondary progressive and progressive-relapsing courses of multiple sclerosis. Broader study findings: About five TRBV segments were more frequent in patients than controls; TRBV5-6, TRBV5-1 and TRBV20-1 belonged to this group.

On this clonotype: Its matching antigen is unknown.

Trimming removed 5 bases from V and 3 bases from J; junction bases left unmatched: 18. The CDR3 length is 20 residues. Germline lookup yields CDR1 MGHDK and CDR2 SYGVNS. Unique-molecular-identifier-tagged TCR beta cDNA libraries were used. TCRdb re-derived calls from the PCR reads in MiXCR, one entry per CDR3 protein. The table includes 800,000 to 950,000 distinct CDR3 sequences, about 53% detected once. This TCR was recovered from a girl between 10 and 17 years old with multiple sclerosis. This chain joins TRBV25-1 and TRBJ2-6; TRBD1 matches at 8 bases. The sample comprised blood. The CDR3 region has the DNA TGTGCCAGCAGTCGAAACGAGGGAACAGGGGGAAGGTATGGGGCCAACGTCCTGACTTTC. Translation gives CASSRNEGTGGRYGANVLTF.